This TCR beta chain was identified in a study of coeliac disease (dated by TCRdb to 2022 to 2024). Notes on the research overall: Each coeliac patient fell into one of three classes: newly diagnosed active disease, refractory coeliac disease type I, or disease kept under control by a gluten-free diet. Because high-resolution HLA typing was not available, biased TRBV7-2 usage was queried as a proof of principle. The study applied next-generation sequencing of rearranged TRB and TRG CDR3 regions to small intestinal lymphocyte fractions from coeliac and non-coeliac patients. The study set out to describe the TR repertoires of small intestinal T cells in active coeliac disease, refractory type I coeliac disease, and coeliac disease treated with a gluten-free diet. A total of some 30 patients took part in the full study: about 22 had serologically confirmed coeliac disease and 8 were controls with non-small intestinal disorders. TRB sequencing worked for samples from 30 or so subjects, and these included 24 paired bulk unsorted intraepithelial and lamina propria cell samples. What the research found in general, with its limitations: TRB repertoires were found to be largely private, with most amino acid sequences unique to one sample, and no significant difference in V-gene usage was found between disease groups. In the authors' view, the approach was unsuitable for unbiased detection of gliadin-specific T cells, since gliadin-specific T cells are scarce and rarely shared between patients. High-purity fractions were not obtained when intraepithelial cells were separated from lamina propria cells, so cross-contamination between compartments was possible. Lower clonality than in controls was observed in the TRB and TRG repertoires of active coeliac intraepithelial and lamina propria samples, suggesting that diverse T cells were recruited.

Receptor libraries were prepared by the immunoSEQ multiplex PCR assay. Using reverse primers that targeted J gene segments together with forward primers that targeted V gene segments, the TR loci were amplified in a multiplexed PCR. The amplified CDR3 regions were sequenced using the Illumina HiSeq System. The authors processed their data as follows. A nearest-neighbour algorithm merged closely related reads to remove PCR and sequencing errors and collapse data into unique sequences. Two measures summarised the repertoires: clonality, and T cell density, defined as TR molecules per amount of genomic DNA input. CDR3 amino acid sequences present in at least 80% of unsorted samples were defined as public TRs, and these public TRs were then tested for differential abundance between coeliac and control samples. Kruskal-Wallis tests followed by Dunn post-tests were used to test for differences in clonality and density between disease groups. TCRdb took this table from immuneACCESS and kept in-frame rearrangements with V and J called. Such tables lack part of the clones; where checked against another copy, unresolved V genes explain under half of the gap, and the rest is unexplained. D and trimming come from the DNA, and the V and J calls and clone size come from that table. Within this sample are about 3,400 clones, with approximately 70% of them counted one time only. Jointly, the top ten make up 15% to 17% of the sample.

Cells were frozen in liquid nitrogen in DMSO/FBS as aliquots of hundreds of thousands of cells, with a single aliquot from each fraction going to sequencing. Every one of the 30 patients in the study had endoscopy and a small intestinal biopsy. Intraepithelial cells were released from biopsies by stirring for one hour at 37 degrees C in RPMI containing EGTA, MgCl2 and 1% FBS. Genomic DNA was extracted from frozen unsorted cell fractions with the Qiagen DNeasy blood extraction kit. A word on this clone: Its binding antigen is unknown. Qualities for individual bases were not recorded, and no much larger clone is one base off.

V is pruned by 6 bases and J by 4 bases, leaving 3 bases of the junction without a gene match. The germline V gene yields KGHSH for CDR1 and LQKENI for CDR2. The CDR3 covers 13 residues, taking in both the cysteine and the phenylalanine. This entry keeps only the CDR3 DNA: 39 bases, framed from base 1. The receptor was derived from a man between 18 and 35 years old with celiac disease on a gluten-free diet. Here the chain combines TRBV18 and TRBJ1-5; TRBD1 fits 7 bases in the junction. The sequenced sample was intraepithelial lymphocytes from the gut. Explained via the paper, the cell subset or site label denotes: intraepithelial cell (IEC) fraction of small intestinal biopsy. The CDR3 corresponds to CASSPTGNQPQHF. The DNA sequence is TGTGCCAGCTCGCCGACAGGGAATCAGCCCCAGCATTTT.